This TCR beta chain appears in the sequencing data of a study of naive and memory T cell subsets. V lost 3 bases and J 7 bases, leaving 10 bases between the germline ends. This CDR3 region has 13 residues. From germline, CDR1 is KGHSH and CDR2 LQKENI. About this clonotype: Its specificity is not known.

Points from the study as a whole: TCR transcript changes with activation or differentiation may affect this RNA method.

TCR cDNA received a 3' ligated oligonucleotide that carried a UMI. RNA was extracted from 2.5 to 3 ml of whole blood of healthy adults. Unsorted total RNA, roughly 1 to 1,100 ng, was DNase treated before reverse transcription. Four PCR rounds used nested alpha and beta constant region primers plus the SP2 primer. Blood and skin TCR RNA was reverse transcribed with alpha and beta constant primers. TCRdb re-derived calls from the 5' RACE reads in MiXCR, one entry per CDR3 protein. Of tens of thousands of distinct CDR3 sequences in the sample, 7% to 8.5% were seen once. The rearrangement links TRBV18 to TRBJ2-1, with D tentatively TRBD1 (5 bases). The sequence came from a male donor in good health. The CDR3 here is CASSPAGWNEQFF. DNA for the CDR3: TGTGCCAGCTCACCGGCAGGGTGGAATGAGCAGTTCTTC.